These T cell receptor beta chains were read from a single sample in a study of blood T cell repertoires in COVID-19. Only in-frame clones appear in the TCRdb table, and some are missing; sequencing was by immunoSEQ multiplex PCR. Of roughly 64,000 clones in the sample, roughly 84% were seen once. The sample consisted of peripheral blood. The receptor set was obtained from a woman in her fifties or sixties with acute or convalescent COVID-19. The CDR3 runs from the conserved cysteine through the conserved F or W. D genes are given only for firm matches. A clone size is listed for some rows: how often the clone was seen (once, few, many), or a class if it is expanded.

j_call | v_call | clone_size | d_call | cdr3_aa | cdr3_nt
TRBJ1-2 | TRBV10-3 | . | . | CAISVGGLFGYTF | TGTGCCATCAGTGTAGGGGGTCTCTTTGGCTACACCTTC
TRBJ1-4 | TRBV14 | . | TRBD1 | CASSPRTGKGEKLFF | TGTGCCAGCAGCCCGCGGACAGGGAAGGGAGAAAAACTGTTTTTT
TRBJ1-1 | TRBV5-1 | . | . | CASSTGEGSTEAFF | TGCGCCAGCAGCACCGGGGAGGGTTCCACTGAAGCTTTCTTT
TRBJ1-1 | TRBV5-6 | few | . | CASSLGQVKAFF | TGTGCCAGCAGCTTGGGACAGGTCAAAGCTTTCTTT
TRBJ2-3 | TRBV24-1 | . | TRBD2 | CATTGGSGGVFSTDTQYF | TGTGCCACCACCGGGGGTAGCGGGGGGGTTTTTAGCACAGATACGCAGTATTTT
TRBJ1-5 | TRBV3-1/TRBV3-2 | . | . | CASSQDSGNSNQPQHF | TGTGCCAGCAGCCAAGATTCAGGTAATAGCAATCAGCCCCAGCATTTT
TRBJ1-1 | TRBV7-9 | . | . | CASSYTGSVGAEAFF | TGTGCCAGCAGCTATACAGGGTCGGTTGGCGCTGAAGCTTTCTTT
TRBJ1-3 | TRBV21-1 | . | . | CASSSSTGRSNTIYF | TGTGCCAGCAGCTCCTCGACGGGGAGATCAAACACCATATATTTT
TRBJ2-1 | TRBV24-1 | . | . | CATSVQGYNEQFF | TGTGCCACCAGTGTACAGGGCTACAATGAGCAGTTCTTC
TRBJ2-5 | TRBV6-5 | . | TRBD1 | CASSPPTGLQETQYF | TGTGCCAGCAGCCCACCGACAGGGTTGCAAGAGACCCAGTACTTC
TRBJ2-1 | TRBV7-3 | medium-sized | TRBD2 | CASSWTGTSLYNEQFF | TGTGCCAGCAGCTGGACCGGGACTAGCCTTTACAATGAGCAGTTCTTC
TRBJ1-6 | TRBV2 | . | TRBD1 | CASSEGTGVSPLHF | TGTGCCAGCAGTGAGGGGACAGGGGTTTCACCCCTCCACTTT
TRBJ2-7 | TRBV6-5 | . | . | CASSRRADNSYEQYF | TGTGCCAGCAGCCGACGCGCCGACAACTCCTACGAGCAGTACTTC
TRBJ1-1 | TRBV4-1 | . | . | CASSSQGYTEAFF | TGCGCCAGCAGCTCACAGGGATACACTGAAGCTTTCTTT
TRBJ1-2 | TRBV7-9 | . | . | CASSLQGAPRGYTF | TGTGCCAGCAGTCTACAGGGTGCGCCACGGGGCTACACCTTC
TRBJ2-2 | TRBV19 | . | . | CASSVGQTGELFF | TGTGCCAGTAGTGTCGGACAAACCGGGGAGCTGTTTTTT
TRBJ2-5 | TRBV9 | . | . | CASSVDQRGAQYF | TGTGCCAGCAGCGTAGATCAAAGAGGCGCCCAGTACTTC
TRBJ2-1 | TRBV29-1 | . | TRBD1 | CSVASGTGYNEQFF | TGCAGCGTGGCCTCCGGGACAGGGTACAATGAGCAGTTCTTC
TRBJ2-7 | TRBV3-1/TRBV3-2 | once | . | CASSQGAGSYEQYF | TGTGCCAGCAGCCAAGGTGCGGGGTCCTACGAGCAGTACTTC
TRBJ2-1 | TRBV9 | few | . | CASSVAPGGGAGNEQFF | TGTGCCAGCAGCGTAGCCCCTGGGGGGGGCGCGGGGAATGAGCAGTTCTTC
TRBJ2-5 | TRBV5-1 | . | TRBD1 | CASSYGQVQETQYF | TGCGCCAGCAGCTATGGACAGGTGCAAGAGACCCAGTACTTC
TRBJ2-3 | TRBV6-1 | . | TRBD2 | CASSGGGSGVRDTQYF | TGTGCCAGCAGTGGGGGGGGTAGCGGGGTGAGGGATACGCAGTATTTT
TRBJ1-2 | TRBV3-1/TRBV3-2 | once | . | CASSQVMGAANYGYTF | TGTGCCAGCAGCCAAGTCATGGGGGCGGCTAACTATGGCTACACCTTC
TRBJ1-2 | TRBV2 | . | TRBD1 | CASRDRVSYGYTF | TGTGCCAGCAGGGACAGGGTGAGCTATGGCTACACCTTC
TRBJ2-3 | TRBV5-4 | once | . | CASSRPSGGPSSTDTQYF | TGTGCCAGCAGCCGACCGTCAGGAGGTCCTTCTAGCACAGATACGCAGTATTTT
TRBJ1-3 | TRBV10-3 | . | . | CAISDAGLGDTIYF | TGTGCCATCAGTGACGCGGGACTAGGGGACACCATATATTTT
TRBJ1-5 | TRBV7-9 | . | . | CASSFSRPGWSNQPQHF | TGTGCCAGCAGCTTTTCCCGGCCAGGGTGGAGCAATCAGCCCCAGCATTTT
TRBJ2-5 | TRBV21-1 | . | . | CASSRSKRTSQETQYF | TGTGCCAGCAGCCGTTCGAAACGGACATCACAAGAGACCCAGTACTTC
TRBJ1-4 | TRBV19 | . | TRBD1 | CASRKVQGTNEKLFF | TGTGCCAGTAGAAAGGTACAGGGGACTAATGAAAAACTGTTTTTT
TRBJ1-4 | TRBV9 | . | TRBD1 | CASSVGGTGVEKLFF | TGTGCCAGCAGCGTAGGTGGGACAGGGGTTGAAAAACTGTTTTTT
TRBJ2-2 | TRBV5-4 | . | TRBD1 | CASSFLQGAGTGELFF | TGTGCCAGCAGCTTTTTACAGGGGGCAGGGACCGGGGAGCTGTTTTTT
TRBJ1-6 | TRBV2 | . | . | CASCGSKDLRSPLHF | TGTGCCAGCTGCGGCTCTAAGGACTTACGGTCACCCCTCCACTTT
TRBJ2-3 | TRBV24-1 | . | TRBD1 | CATGTGALDTQYF | TGTGCCACCGGGACAGGGGCGTTAGATACGCAGTATTTT
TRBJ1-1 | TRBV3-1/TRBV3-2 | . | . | CASSQEFYNTATEAFF | TGTGCCAGCAGCCAAGAATTTTACAACACCGCTACTGAAGCTTTCTTT
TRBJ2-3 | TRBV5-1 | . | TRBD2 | CASSSRPAGGLTSTDTQYF | TGCGCCAGCAGCTCCCGTCCCGCGGGGGGCTTGACTAGCACAGATACGCAGTATTTT
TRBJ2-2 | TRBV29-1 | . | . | CSVESSMGGRSGELFF | TGCAGCGTTGAAAGTTCCATGGGGGGGCGCAGCGGGGAGCTGTTTTTT
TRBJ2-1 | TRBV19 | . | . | CASSIQGANEQFF | TGTGCCAGTAGTATACAGGGTGCCAATGAGCAGTTCTTC
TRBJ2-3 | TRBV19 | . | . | CASSIDIEATDTQYF | TGTGCCAGTAGTATAGATATCGAAGCCACAGATACGCAGTATTTT
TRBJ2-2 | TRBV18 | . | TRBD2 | CASSRYSGASGELFF | TGTGCCAGCTCACGTTATAGCGGGGCCTCCGGGGAGCTGTTTTTT
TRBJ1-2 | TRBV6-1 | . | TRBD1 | CASSEDGQGNYGYTF | TGTGCCAGCAGTGAAGACGGACAGGGGAACTATGGCTACACCTTC
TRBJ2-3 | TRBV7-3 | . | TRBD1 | CASRLGQGTDTQYF | TGTGCCAGCAGGTTGGGACAGGGAACAGATACGCAGTATTTT
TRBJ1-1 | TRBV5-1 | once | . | CASSPDRLEAFF | TGCGCCAGCAGCCCCGACAGGCTCGAAGCTTTCTTT
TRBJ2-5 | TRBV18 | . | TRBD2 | CASSPKTSGGPDQYF | TGTGCCAGCTCACCAAAGACTAGCGGGGGACCGGACCAGTACTTC
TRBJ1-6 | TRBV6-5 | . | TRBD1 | CASSTRQGGSPLHF | TGTGCCAGCAGTACCCGACAGGGGGGATCACCCCTCCACTTT
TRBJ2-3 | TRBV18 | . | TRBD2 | CASSQKAGGLSDTQYF | TGTGCCAGCTCACAAAAAGCGGGGGGGCTGTCAGATACGCAGTATTTT
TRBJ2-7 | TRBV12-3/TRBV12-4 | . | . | CASSLGSGEQYF | TGTGCCAGCAGTTTAGGATCCGGCGAGCAGTACTTC
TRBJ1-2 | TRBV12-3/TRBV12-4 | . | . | CASSRQHNYGYTF | TGTGCCAGCAGTAGACAGCATAACTATGGCTACACCTTC
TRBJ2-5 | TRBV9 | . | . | CASSVAAGIQETQYF | TGTGCCAGCAGCGTAGCAGCAGGGATCCAAGAGACCCAGTACTTC